Listed below are T cell receptor beta chains from one sample, sequenced in a study of blood T cell repertoires in COVID-19. Data came from immunoSEQ multiplex PCR; TCRdb stores just in-frame clones and leaves some out. The repertoire holds roughly 670,000 clones, about 87% seen once, with about 0.24% in the top ten. The sequencing sample was made of peripheral blood. Receptors originate from a woman aged 18-35 years with acute or convalescent COVID-19. The CDR3 runs from the conserved cysteine through the conserved F or W. The D gene is left open where the match is weak. Some rows have no size entry. The others give once, few or many, or a class for an expanded clone.

d_call	v_call	clone_size	j_call	cdr3_aa	cdr3_nt
NA	TRBV7-8	once	TRBJ1-2	CASRGPLNYGYTF	TGTGCCAGCAGGGGGCCACTAAACTATGGCTACACCTTC
NA	TRBV27	NA	TRBJ2-7	CASSPSDRLSSYEQYF	TGTGCCAGCAGTCCCAGCGACAGATTAAGCTCCTACGAGCAGTACTTC
NA	TRBV9	NA	TRBJ1-1	CASSDLGALGRNTEAFF	TGTGCCAGCAGCGATCTTGGGGCCCTCGGACGGAACACTGAAGCTTTCTTT
NA	TRBV11-2	few	TRBJ1-2	CASSPHYGYTF	TGTGCCAGCAGCCCTCACTATGGCTACACCTTC
NA	TRBV3-1/TRBV3-2	NA	TRBJ2-7	CASSRRVVGHYEQYF	TGTGCCAGCAGCCGACGGGTCGTGGGGCACTACGAGCAGTACTTC
TRBD1	TRBV12-3/TRBV12-4	NA	TRBJ1-2	CASSFSQGANSTF	TGTGCCAGCAGTTTTAGCCAGGGGGCTAACTCCACCTTC
NA	TRBV19	NA	TRBJ1-2	CASNAGFYGYTF	TGTGCCAGTAATGCGGGATTCTATGGCTACACCTTC
NA	TRBV4-3	NA	TRBJ2-7	CASSSYHPGRLSYEQYF	TGCGCCAGCAGCTCGTACCACCCGGGTCGGCTCTCCTACGAGCAGTACTTC
NA	TRBV23-1	few	TRBJ2-7	CASSQRPQGTSYEQYF	TGCGCCAGCAGTCAACGCCCCCAGGGGACCTCCTACGAGCAGTACTTC
TRBD1	TRBV6-1	NA	TRBJ2-3	CASSELTGARSTDTQYF	TGTGCCAGCAGTGAACTAACAGGGGCGAGGAGCACAGATACGCAGTATTTT
NA	TRBV29-1	NA	TRBJ1-5	CSVETGGNQPQHF	TGCAGCGTTGAGACCGGGGGCAATCAGCCCCAGCATTTT
TRBD1	TRBV6-5	once	TRBJ1-2	CASSYSQGQGAGYTF	TGTGCCAGCAGTTACTCCCAGGGACAGGGGGCTGGCTACACCTTC
NA	TRBV11-2	NA	TRBJ1-1	CASSRSVPLSAEAFF	TGTGCCAGCAGCCGCTCTGTGCCACTGAGCGCTGAAGCTTTCTTT
NA	TRBV19	NA	TRBJ1-6	CASSSSLTEVSSPLHF	TGTGCCAGTAGTTCCAGCCTGACAGAAGTATCTTCACCCCTCCACTTT
TRBD1	TRBV27	NA	TRBJ1-2	CASRITGAGRMYGYTF	TGTGCCAGCAGAATAACAGGGGCCGGGCGCATGTATGGCTACACCTTC
TRBD1	TRBV12-5	NA	TRBJ1-5	CASGTLSRGDQPQHF	TGTGCTAGTGGTACCCTGTCCAGGGGGGATCAGCCCCAGCATTTT
NA	TRBV5-1	NA	TRBJ1-5	CASSFSGLRFKNQPQHF	TGCGCCAGCAGCTTCTCAGGGTTAAGGTTTAAGAATCAGCCCCAGCATTTT